Sequencing of this T cell receptor (beta chain) was carried out in a study of blood T cell repertoires in COVID-19. For the study at large: Whether acute or convalescent, the COVID-19 samples came from the United States, Italy and Spain.

Enrolled through a virtual design, the participants were between roughly 18 and 89 years of age and came from about two dozen US areas. Each participant's cohort was designated according to participant-reported clinical history. Donors in Cohort 3 who had recovered were those with two negative PCRs, healthcare professional clearance, or resolution of their symptoms. V trimming: 7 bases; J trimming: 0 bases; junction bases outside the gene matches: 11. The CDR3 has 16 amino acids. Germline CDR1 is SGDLS and CDR2 is YYNGEE. Profiled with immunoSEQ multiplex PCR; TCRdb holds only in-frame clones, not every one. The sample lists 350,000 to 400,000 clones, 80% to 90% occurring once.

This TCR was recovered from a man between 18 and 29 years old who had recovered from COVID-19. V usage is TRBV9 and J usage is TRBJ2-3; 7 nucleotides match TRBD2. Sequencing was done on a sample of PBMCs or T cells enriched from blood (not recorded which). CDR3 sequence (DNA): TGTGCCAGCGCGGGGGAGTCGGGGACTAGCACAGATACGCAGTATTTT. This encodes CASAGESGTSTDTQYF.